The rows below give T cell receptor beta chains drawn from one sample of a study of blood T cell repertoires in COVID-19. The method was immunoSEQ multiplex PCR; TCRdb's version includes in-frame clones alone and lacks a portion of them. This table has more than 250,000 clones, nearly 90% appearing once. Sequenced sample: PBMCs or T cells enriched from blood (not recorded which). These receptors came from a woman aged 18-29 years with acute COVID-19. The CDR3 runs from the conserved cysteine through the conserved F or W. The D gene is left open where the match is weak. Expanded clones get a size class; other rows say once, few or many, or leave the size out.

D gene,J gene,V gene,clone size,CDR3 length,CDR3 DNA,CDR3 protein
TRBD2,TRBJ2-7,TRBV11-2,-,16,TGTGCCAGCAGCTCGCCAAGGGCGGGAGGCTTCTACGAGCAGTACTTC,CASSSPRAGGFYEQYF
-,TRBJ1-2,TRBV30,-,13,TGTGCCTGGAGTCCGAACAGGGTCGGCGGCTACACCTTC,CAWSPNRVGGYTF
-,TRBJ2-7,TRBV28,-,16,TGTGCCAGCAGGACAGGGTTAAGGCGGGATCGTCTCGAGCAGTACTTC,CASRTGLRRDRLEQYF
-,TRBJ2-1,TRBV28,-,14,TGTGCCAGCAGTTTGTTAGGGGGGGGCAATGAGCAGTTCTTC,CASSLLGGGNEQFF
-,TRBJ2-3,TRBV11-2,-,17,TGTGCCAGCAGGACTCTCCTGGCGCCCGTAAGCACAGATACGCAGTATTTT,CASRTLLAPVSTDTQYF
TRBD2,TRBJ2-1,TRBV9,-,14,TGTGCCAGTCCCGGGACTAGCGGGAGATATGAGCAGTTCTTC,CASPGTSGRYEQFF
TRBD1,TRBJ2-7,TRBV6-4,-,18,TGTGCCAGCAGTGACAACGGAAGGGCAGACAGGGACCTTAACGAGCAGTACTTC,CASSDNGRADRDLNEQYF
TRBD2,TRBJ2-3,TRBV2,-,16,TGTGCCAGCATCGGGTGGCTAGCGGGTCGCACAGATACGCAGTATTTT,CASIGWLAGRTDTQYF
TRBD1,TRBJ1-2,TRBV7-9,-,15,TGTGCCAGCAGCCTCCCGCTGACAGGGAGCTATGGCTACACCTTC,CASSLPLTGSYGYTF
TRBD2,TRBJ2-1,TRBV30,-,14,TGTGCCTGGAGAGGGACTAGCCAAAACAATGAGCAGTTCTTC,CAWRGTSQNNEQFF
-,TRBJ1-2,TRBV5-6,-,13,TGTGCCAGCAGCTTTTCGGGGATCGGTGGCTACACCTTC,CASSFSGIGGYTF
-,TRBJ1-3,TRBV28,-,15,TGTGCCAGCAGCGGAGGGGGGGCGACTGGAAACACCATATATTTT,CASSGGGATGNTIYF
-,TRBJ1-1,TRBV18,once,14,TGTGCCAGCTCACTAATACAGCATAACACTGAAGCTTTCTTT,CASSLIQHNTEAFF
-,TRBJ1-2,TRBV5-1,-,16,TGCGCCAGCAGCTTGGCGATCGGGTCTAGGCTCTATGGCTACACCTTC,CASSLAIGSRLYGYTF
TRBD2,TRBJ2-1,TRBV15,-,17,TGTGCCACCAGCAGAGCGGGAAGCGGGAGGATGTACAATGAGCAGTTCTTC,CATSRAGSGRMYNEQFF
-,TRBJ2-3,TRBV7-9,-,17,TGTGCCAGCAGCCTACACCTAGGTGCGACCATCACAGATACGCAGTATTTT,CASSLHLGATITDTQYF
-,TRBJ2-1,TRBV4-1,-,13,TGCGCCAGCAGCCAAGTGGAAGGGGTTGAGCAGTTCTTC,CASSQVEGVEQFF
-,TRBJ2-5,TRBV10-1,-,14,TGCGCCAGCAGTGAGTCGGTGGCGGGAAGGGTCCAGTACTTC,CASSESVAGRVQYF
TRBD2,TRBJ2-7,TRBV27,-,15,TGTGCCAGCAGTTTATGGGCTAGCGGGAGGGCCGAGCAGTACTTC,CASSLWASGRAEQYF
-,TRBJ1-1,TRBV19,-,13,TGTGCCAGTAGTAGACTTTCGAACACTGAAGCTTTCTTT,CASSRLSNTEAFF
TRBD2,TRBJ2-1,TRBV5-4,-,16,TGTGCCAGCAGCCCGTTAGCGGGGCTGCCTGACAATGAGCAGTTCTTC,CASSPLAGLPDNEQFF
-,TRBJ2-1,TRBV11-3,-,14,TGTGCCAGCAGCTTAGGCGGGAATCTCAATGAGCAGTTCTTC,CASSLGGNLNEQFF
TRBD1,TRBJ1-2,TRBV19,-,14,TGTGCCAGTAGTACCCAGACAGGGTTGTATGGCTACACCTTC,CASSTQTGLYGYTF
-,TRBJ2-1,TRBV28,-,14,TGTGCCAGCAGTAGGGGGGGAGATACTGGTGAGCAGTTCTTC,CASSRGGDTGEQFF
TRBD2,TRBJ2-3,TRBV30,-,16,TGTGCCTGGAGTACCAAGACTAGCGACTATTCAGATACGCAGTATTTT,CAWSTKTSDYSDTQYF
TRBD1,TRBJ1-5,TRBV2,-,16,TGTGCCAGCAGTGTGGGAGCGGCAGGGGGCAGGGAGCCCCAGCATTTT,CASSVGAAGGREPQHF
TRBD1,TRBJ2-1,TRBV27,-,17,TGTGCCAGCAGTCAACGAATTAGGACAGGGCCCTACAATGAGCAGTTCTTC,CASSQRIRTGPYNEQFF
-,TRBJ2-7,TRBV6-6,-,14,TGTGCCAGCAGATTCGACAGAAGCTCCTACGAGCAGTACTTC,CASRFDRSSYEQYF
-,TRBJ1-2,TRBV19,-,17,TGTGCCAGTAGTCCCCTGTGGACATACCTAGCTAACTATGGCTACACCTTC,CASSPLWTYLANYGYTF
TRBD2,TRBJ2-1,TRBV7-2,-,17,TGTGCCAGCAGCTACCCAGGACTAGCGGGAAAATTCGATGAGCAGTTCTTC,CASSYPGLAGKFDEQFF
-,TRBJ2-3,TRBV30,-,13,TGTGCCTGGAGTGTACCCCCAACAAATACGCAGTATTTT,CAWSVPPTNTQYF
TRBD1,TRBJ1-4,TRBV4-2,once,14,TGTGCCAGCAGCCCGGACAGGGGGAATGAAAAACTGTTTTTT,CASSPDRGNEKLFF